The subject of this entry is one T cell receptor beta chain. Its antigen is undetermined. TCRdb fed the 5' RACE reads into MiXCR, producing one record per CDR3 protein. The sample yields 500,000 to 550,000 distinct CDR3 sequences, around 21% seen once. This specimen belongs to a study of T-cell memory formation after mild COVID-19. The wider study: In these data, TCR clusters were largely donor specific. General study points: Contracting clones localized mainly to CM and EM when CD4+ and mainly to EMRA when CD8+. Among clones peaking at day 37 in the second wave, SARS-CoV-2 specificity remained unconfirmed.

This CDR3 has 14 amino acids. Germline V gene lookup returns CDR1 KGHDR and CDR2 SFDVKD. Trimming took 3 bases from V and 6 from J, leaving 10 bases between them. The rearrangement joins TRBV24-1 to TRBJ1-4; no firm D call. The receptor was derived from an adult woman who had mild COVID-19 (a few samples of this study predate the infection). Cell type and time point are not known. Sequencing input: PBMCs or a T cell subset sorted from them (not recorded which). CDR3: CATSDPARDEKLFF. The CDR3 DNA reads TGTGCCACCAGTGATCCCGCTCGGGATGAAAAACTGTTTTTT.